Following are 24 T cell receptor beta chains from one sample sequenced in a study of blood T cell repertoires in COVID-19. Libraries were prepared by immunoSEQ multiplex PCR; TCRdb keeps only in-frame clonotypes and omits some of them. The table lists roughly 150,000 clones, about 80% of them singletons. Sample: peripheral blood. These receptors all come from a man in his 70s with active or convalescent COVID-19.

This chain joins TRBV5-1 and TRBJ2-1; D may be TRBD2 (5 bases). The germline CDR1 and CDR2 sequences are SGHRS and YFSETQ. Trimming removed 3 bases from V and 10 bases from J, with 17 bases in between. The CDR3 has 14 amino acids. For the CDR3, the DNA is TGCGCCAGCAGCTCATCCGGGCTCCCGGGAGAGCAGTTCTTC. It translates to CASSSSGLPGEQFF.

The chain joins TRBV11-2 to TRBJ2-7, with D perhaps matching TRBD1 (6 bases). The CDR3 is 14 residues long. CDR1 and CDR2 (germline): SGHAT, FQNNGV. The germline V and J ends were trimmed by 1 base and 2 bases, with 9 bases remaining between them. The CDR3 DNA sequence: TGTGCCAGCAGCTTAGGGACAGAAGCCTACGAGCAGTACTTC. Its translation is CASSLGTEAYEQYF.

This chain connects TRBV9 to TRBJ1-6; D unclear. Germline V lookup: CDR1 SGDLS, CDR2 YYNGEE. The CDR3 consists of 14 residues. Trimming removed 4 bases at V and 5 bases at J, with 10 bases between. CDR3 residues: CASSWGGNNSPLHF. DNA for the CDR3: TGTGCCAGCAGCTGGGGAGGGAATAATTCACCCCTCCACTTT.

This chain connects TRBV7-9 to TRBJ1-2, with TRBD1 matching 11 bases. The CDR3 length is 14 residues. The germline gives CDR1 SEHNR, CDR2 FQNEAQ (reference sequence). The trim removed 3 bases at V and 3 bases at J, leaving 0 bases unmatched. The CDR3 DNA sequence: TGTGCCAGCAGCTTGGGACAGGGGGACTATGGCTACACCTTC. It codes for CASSLGQGDYGYTF.

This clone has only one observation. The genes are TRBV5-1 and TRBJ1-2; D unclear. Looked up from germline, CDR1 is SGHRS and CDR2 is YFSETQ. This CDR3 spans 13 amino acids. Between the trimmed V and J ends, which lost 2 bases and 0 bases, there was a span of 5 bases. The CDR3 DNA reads TGCGCCAGCAGCTTTCAAACTAACTATGGCTACACCTTC. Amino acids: CASSFQTNYGYTF.

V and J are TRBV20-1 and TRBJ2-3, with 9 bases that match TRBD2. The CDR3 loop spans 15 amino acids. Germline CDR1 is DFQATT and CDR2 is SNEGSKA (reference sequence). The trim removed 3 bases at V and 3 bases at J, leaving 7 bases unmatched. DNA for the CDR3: TGCAGTGCTAGTGTGCGGCGGGAGGGAACAGATACGCAGTATTTT. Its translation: CSASVRREGTDTQYF.

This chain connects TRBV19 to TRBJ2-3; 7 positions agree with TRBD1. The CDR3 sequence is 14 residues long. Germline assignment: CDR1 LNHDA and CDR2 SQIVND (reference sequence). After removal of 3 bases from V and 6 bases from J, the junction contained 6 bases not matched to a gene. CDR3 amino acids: CASSITGVLDTQYF. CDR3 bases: TGTGCCAGTAGTATCACAGGGGTTTTGGATACGCAGTATTTT.

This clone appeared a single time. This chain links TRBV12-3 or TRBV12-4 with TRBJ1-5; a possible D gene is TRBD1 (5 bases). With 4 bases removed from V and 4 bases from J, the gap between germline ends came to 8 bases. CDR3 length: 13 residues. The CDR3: CASSSQENQPQHF. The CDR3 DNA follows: TGTGCCAGCAGTTCACAGGAAAATCAGCCCCAGCATTTT.

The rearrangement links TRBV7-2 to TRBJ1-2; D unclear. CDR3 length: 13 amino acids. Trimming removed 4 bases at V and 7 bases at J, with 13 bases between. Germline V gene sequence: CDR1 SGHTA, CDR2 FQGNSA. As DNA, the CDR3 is TGTGCCAGCAGCTGGGATCCTCGGGGTGGCTACACCTTC. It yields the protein CASSWDPRGGYTF.

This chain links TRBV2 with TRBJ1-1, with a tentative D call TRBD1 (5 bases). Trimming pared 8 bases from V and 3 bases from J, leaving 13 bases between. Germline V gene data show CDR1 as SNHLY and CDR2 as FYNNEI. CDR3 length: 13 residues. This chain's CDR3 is CASETEPDTEAFF. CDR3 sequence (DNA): TGTGCCAGCGAGACAGAGCCAGACACTGAAGCTTTCTTT.

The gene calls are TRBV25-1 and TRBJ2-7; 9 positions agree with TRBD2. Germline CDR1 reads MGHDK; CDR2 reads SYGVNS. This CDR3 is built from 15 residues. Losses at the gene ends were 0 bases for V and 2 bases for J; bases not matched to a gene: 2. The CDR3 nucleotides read TGTGCCAGCAGTGAATACGCGGGAGGGACCTACGAGCAGTACTTC. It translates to CASSEYAGGTYEQYF.

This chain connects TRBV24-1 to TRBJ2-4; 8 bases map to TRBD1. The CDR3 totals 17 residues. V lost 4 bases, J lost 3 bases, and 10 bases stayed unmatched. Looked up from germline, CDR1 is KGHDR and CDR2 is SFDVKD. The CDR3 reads CATSDGLQGAFKNIQYF. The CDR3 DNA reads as TGTGCCACCAGTGACGGACTCCAGGGGGCGTTCAAAAACATTCAGTACTTC.

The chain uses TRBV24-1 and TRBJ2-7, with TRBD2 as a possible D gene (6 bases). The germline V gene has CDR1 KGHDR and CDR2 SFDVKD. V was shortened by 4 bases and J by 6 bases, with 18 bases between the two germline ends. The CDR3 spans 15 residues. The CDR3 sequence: CATSEAGTSTGEQYF. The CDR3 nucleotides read TGTGCCACCAGTGAGGCCGGGACTTCAACCGGCGAGCAGTACTTC.

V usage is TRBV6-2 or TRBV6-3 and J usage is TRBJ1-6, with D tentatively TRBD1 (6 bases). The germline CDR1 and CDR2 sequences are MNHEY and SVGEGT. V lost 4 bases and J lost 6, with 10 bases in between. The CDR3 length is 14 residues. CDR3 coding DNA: TGTGCCAGCAGTTCGGACAGACCTAATTCACCCCTCCACTTT. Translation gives CASSSDRPNSPLHF.

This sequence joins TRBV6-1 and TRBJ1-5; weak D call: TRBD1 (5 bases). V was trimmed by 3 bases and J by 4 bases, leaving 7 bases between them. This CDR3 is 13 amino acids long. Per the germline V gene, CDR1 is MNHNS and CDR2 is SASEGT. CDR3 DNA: TGTGCCAGCAGTGATGGGGGGAATCAGCCCCAGCATTTT. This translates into CASSDGGNQPQHF.

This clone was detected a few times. CDR3 loop: CASSPGQGSETQYF. CDR3 DNA: TGTGCCAGCAGCCCGGGACAGGGAAGTGAGACCCAGTACTTC. V usage is TRBV7-2 and J usage is TRBJ2-5; 9 bases are a match to TRBD1. There are 14 residues in the CDR3. Germline CDR1 and CDR2: SGHTA and FQGNSA. The ends lost 5 bases at V and 5 bases at J; junction bases unmatched: 6. Full variable domain (remainder filled in from reference TRBV7-2 and TRBJ2-5): GAGVSQSPSNKVTEKGKDVELRCDPISGHTALYWYRQSLGQGLEFLIYFQGNSAPDKSGLPSDRFSAERTGGSVSTLTIQRTQQEDSAVYLCASSPGQGSETQYFGPGTRLLVL.

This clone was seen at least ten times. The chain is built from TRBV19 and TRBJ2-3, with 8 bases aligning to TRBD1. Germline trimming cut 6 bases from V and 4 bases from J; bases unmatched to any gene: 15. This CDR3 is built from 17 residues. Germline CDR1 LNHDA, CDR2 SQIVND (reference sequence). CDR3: CASSGPSGQEVSDTQYF. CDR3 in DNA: TGTGCCAGTAGCGGCCCGTCGGGACAGGAAGTTTCAGATACGCAGTATTTT.

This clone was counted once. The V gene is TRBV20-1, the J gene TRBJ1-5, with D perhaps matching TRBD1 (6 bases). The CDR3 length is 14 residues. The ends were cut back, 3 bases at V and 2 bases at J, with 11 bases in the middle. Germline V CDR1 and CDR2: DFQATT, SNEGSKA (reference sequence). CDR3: CSASWGLGNQPQHF. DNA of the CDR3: TGCAGTGCTAGTTGGGGGCTAGGCAATCAGCCCCAGCATTTT.

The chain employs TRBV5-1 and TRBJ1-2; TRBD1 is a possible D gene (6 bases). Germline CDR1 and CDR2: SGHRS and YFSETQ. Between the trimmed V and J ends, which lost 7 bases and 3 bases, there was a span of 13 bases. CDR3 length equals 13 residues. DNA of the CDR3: TGCGCCAGCTCGATCGCAGGGGACTATGGCTACACCTTC. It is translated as CASSIAGDYGYTF.

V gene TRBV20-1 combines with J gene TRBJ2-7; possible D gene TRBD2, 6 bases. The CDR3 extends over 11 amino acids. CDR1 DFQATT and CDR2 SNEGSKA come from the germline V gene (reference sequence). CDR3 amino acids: CSAGTYYEQYF. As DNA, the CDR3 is TGCAGCGCCGGGACTTACTACGAGCAGTACTTC.

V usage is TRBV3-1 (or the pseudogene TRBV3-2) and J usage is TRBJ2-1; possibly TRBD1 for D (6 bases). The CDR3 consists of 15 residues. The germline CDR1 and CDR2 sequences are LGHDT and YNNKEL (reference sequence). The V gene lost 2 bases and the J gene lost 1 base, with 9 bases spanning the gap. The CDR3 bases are TGTGCCAGCAGCCAAAACAGGGATTCCTACAATGAGCAGTTCTTC. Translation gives CASSQNRDSYNEQFF.

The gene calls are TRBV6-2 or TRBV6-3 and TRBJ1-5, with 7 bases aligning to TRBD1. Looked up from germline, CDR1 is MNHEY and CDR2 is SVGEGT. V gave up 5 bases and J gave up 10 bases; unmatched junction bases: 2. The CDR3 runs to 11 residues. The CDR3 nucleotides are TGTGCCAGCAGTCCAGGGGGACCCCAGCATTTT. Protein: CASSPGGPQHF.

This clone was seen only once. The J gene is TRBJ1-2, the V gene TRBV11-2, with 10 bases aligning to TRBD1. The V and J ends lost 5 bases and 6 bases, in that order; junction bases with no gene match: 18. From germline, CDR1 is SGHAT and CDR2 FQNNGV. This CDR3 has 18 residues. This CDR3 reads CASSPPAGTGALMDGYTF. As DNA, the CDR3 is TGTGCCAGCAGCCCACCGGCCGGGACAGGGGCCCTCATGGATGGCTACACCTTC.

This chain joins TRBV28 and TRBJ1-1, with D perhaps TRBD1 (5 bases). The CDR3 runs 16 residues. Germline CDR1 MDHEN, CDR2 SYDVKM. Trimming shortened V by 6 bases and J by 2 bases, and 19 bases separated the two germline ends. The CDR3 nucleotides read TGTGCCAGCAGCCCGGGGGGAGTAGACAGAAACACTGAAGCTTTCTTT. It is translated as CASSPGGVDRNTEAFF.